The 3 T cell receptor beta chains reported below all come from one sample, sequenced in a study of T cell changes during pregnancy in multiple sclerosis. Produced via immunoSEQ multiplex PCR; TCRdb's table is partial and in-frame only. The sample has some 96,000 clones, 92% seen once. The sequencing here drew on peripheral blood, taken after pregnancy. The receptors shown here come from a female donor with multiple sclerosis, enrolled in a pregnancy study.

The chain has TRBV7-7 and TRBJ1-1; D gene ambiguous. This CDR3 contains 13 residues. The germline gives CDR1 SSHAT, CDR2 FNYEAQ (reference sequence). V was cut by 0 bases and J by 3 bases, with 5 bases left in between. In DNA, the CDR3 is TGTGCCAGCAGCTTAGCCCCCGACACTGAAGCTTTCTTT. Translation gives CASSLAPDTEAFF.

The chain carries TRBV19 and TRBJ2-1; 11 bases are a match to TRBD1. Trimming at V came to 9 bases and at J to 4 bases, leaving 8 bases not matched to a gene. Germline CDR1 and CDR2: LNHDA and SQIVND (reference sequence). The CDR3 is 15 residues long. In DNA, the CDR3 is TGTGCCAGCAGATCCGGGACAGGGGGATACAATGAGCAGTTCTTC. Its protein is CASRSGTGGYNEQFF. The full variable domain, in which reference TRBV19 and TRBJ2-1 provide the parts outside the CDR3, is DGGITQSPKYLFRKEGQNVTLSCEQNLNHDAMYWYRQDPGQGLRLIYYSQIVNDFQKGDIAEGYSVSREKKESFPLTVTSAQKNPTAFYLCASRSGTGGYNEQFFGPGTRLTVL.

The chain employs TRBV29-1 and TRBJ2-1; D is possibly TRBD2 (5 bases). CDR3 length: 12 amino acids. The V gene's germline CDR1 is SQVTM and CDR2 ANQGSEA. The CDR3 coding sequence is TGCATCGGGATGAGCTCCTACAATGAGCAGTTCTTC. It specifies CIGMSSYNEQFF.